A selection of T cell receptor beta chains follows, all from one sample in a study of OX40 agonist ivuxolimab in advanced cancers. TCRdb keeps only in-frame clones here, not all; method: immunoSEQ multiplex PCR. This sample has tens of thousands of clones, with roughly 84% found just once. Sequencing was performed on CD4+ or CD8+ T cells sorted from blood, taken in a trial of the OX40 agonist ivuxolimab. All receptors come from an adult with an advanced solid tumor such as melanoma, head and neck, liver or kidney cancer. Each CDR3 is given without its conserved first and last residue. Fields, in order: V gene, clone size, CDR3 protein. Rows may omit the clone size; those that give it use once, few, many or a size class.

TRBV9 - ASSVGEGAYEQY
TRBV6-6 - ASSSVGRETQY
TRBV27 once ASSFRPGTYEQY
TRBV19 - ASSTWGGAGTEAF
TRBV9 - ASSGDPRTSGANVLT
TRBV7-9 - ARQGSGANVLT
TRBV29-1 - SVEGTGGAYEQY
TRBV6-5 - ASTRSGTQETQY
TRBV10-2 - ASSEDRSYSYEQY
TRBV6-5 - ASSYQRDSPYEQY